This TCR beta chain was observed in a study of blood T cell repertoires in COVID-19. Per the germline V gene, CDR1 is SGHTA and CDR2 is FQGNSA. V shed 0 bases, J shed 7 bases, and the junction held 9 bases outside the gene matches. This CDR3 has 18 residues. TCRdb's copy holds only in-frame clones and misses some; the assay was immunoSEQ multiplex PCR. The sample includes around 150,000 clones, around 90% of them seen just once. Sequenced input: peripheral blood. The chain couples TRBV7-2 to TRBJ2-1; TRBD2 aligns across 13 bases. The TCR sequence derives from a human donor with COVID-19, enrolled during active disease. The donor label of this sample is uncertain. CDR3 DNA sequence: TGTGCCAGCAGCTTAGCCCATCCACTAGCGGGAGGGTGGAATGAGCAGTTCTTC. Translated: CASSLAHPLAGGWNEQFF.